This T cell receptor (beta chain) was identified during a study of cytomegalovirus exposure and HLA in healthy donors. The CDR3 is made up of 15 amino acids. Germline V gene data show CDR1 as MNHEY and CDR2 as SMNVEV (reference sequence). The germline V and J ends were trimmed by 6 bases and 4 bases, with 18 bases remaining between them. Vbeta (60) and Jbeta (13) primers were used in the PCR. Libraries were prepared by immunoSEQ multiplex PCR; TCRdb keeps only in-frame clonotypes and omits some of them. Seen here are 200,000 to 250,000 clones, roughly 90% observed once, and the top ten hold roughly 1%.

Source material: PBMCs. The chain carries TRBV27 and TRBJ1-2; D call uncertain. This clonotype was sampled from a woman aged 18-29 years in good health and CMV-seronegative. Here the CDR3 reads CASSTSLTALYGYTF. CDR3 coding DNA: TGTGCCAGCAGCACCTCCCTAACAGCCCTCTATGGCTACACCTTC.